The clone carrying this T cell receptor (beta chain) was seen many times. Orbital computed tomography, together with clinical symptoms, serum thyroxine, TRAb and thyroid ultrasound, was used for diagnosis. Sampling approximately 10 ml of fresh peripheral blood provided the PBMCs. The CDR3 is 15 amino acids. The germline V gene encodes CDR1 SGHAT and CDR2 FQNNGV. V was shortened by 3 bases and J by 0 bases, with 9 bases between the two germline ends. The data belong to a study of Graves' ophthalmopathy and Graves' hyperthyroidism. Transcripts of RNA were the source for amplifying TCR beta CDR3 regions. First-round RT-PCR employed HTBI primers, with a second-round multiplex PCR after it. TCRdb called the multiplex PCR reads again in MiXCR, with one record for every CDR3 protein. The sample consists of 360,000 or so distinct CDR3 sequences, about a sixth of them appearing once.

The chain employs TRBV11-2 and TRBJ1-3; D may be TRBD1 (5 bases). Sequencing was carried out using peripheral blood. This TCR derives from a woman aged 18-29 years with Graves' ophthalmopathy. CDR3 loop: CASSFDSSSGNTIYF. The DNA of the CDR3 is TGTGCCAGCAGCTTCGACAGTTCCTCTGGAAACACCATATATTTT.